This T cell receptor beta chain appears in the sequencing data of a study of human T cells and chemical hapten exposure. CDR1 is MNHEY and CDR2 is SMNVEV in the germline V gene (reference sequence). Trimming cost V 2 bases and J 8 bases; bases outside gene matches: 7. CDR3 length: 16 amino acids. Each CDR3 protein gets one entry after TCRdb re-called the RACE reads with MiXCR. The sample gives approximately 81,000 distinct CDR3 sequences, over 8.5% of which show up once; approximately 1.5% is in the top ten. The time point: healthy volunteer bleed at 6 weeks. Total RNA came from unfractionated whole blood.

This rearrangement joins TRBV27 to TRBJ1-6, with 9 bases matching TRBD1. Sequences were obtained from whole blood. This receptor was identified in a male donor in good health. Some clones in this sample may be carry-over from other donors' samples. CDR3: CASSLRPGQGYSPLHF. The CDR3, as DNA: TGTGCCAGCAGTTTAAGGCCGGGACAGGGTTATTCACCCCTCCACTTT.